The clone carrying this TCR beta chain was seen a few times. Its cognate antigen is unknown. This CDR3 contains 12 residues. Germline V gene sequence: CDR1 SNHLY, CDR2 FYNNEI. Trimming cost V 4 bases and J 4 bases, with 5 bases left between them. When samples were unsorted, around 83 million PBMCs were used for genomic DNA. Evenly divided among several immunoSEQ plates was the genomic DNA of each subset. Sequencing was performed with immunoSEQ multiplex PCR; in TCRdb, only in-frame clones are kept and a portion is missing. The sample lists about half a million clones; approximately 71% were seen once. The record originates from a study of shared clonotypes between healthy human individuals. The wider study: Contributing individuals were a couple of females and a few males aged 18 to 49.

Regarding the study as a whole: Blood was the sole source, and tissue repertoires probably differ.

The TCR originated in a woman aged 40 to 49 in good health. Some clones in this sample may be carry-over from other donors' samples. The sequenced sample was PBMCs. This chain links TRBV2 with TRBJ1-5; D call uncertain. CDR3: CASSGNNQPQHF. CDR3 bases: TGTGCCAGCAGTGGAAATAATCAGCCCCAGCATTTT.